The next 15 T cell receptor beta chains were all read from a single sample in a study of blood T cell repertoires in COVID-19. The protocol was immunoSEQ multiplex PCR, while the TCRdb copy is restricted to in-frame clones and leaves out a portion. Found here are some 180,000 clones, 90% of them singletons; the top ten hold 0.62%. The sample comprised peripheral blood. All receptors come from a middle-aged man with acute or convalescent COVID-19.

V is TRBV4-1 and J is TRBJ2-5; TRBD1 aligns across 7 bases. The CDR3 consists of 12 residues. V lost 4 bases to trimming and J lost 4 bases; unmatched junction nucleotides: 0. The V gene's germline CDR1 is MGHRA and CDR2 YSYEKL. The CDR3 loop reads CASSRTGETQYF. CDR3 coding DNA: TGCGCCAGCAGCCGGACAGGAGAGACCCAGTACTTC.

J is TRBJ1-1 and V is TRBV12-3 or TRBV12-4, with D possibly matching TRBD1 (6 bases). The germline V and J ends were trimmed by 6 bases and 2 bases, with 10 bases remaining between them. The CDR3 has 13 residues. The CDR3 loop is CASRTGFNTEAFF. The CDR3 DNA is TGTGCCAGCAGAACAGGGTTCAACACTGAAGCTTTCTTT.

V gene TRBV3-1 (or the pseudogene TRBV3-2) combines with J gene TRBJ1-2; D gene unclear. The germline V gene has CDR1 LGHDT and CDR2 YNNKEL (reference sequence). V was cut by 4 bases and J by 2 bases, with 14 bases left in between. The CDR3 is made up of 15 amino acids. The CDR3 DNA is TGTGCCAGCAGCCGCGGCGTGAGACTCAACTATGGCTACACCTTC. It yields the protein CASSRGVRLNYGYTF.

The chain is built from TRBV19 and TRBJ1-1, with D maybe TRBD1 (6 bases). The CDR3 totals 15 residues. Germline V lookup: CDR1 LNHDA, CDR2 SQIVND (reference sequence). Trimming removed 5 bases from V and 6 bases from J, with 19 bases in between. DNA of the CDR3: TGTGCCAGTAGTTGGGGGGGAACAGGGATCGCTGAAGCTTTCTTT. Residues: CASSWGGTGIAEAFF.

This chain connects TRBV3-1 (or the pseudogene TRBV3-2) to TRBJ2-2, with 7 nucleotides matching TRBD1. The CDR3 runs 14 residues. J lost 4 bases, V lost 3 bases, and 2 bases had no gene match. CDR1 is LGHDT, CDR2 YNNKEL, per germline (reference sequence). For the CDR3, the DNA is TGTGCCAGCAGCCAGACAGGGACCACCGGGGAGCTGTTTTTT. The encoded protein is CASSQTGTTGELFF.

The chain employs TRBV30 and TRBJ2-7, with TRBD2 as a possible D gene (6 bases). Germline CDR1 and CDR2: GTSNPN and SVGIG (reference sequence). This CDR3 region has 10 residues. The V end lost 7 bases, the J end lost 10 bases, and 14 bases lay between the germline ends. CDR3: CAFPGLPQYV. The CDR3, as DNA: TGTGCCTTTCCGGGACTTCCCCAGTACGTC.

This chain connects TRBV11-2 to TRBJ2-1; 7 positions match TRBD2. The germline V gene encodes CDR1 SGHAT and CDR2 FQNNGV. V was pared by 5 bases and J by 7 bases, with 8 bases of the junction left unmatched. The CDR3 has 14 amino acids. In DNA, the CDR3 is TGTGCCAGCAGCCCCCTCTACGGGGGGAATGAGCAGTTCTTC. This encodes CASSPLYGGNEQFF.

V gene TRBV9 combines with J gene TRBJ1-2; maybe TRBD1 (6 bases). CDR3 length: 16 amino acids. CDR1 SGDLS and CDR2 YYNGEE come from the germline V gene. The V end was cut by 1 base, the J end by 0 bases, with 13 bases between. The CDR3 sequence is CASSVSRDKPNYGYTF. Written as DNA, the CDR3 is TGTGCCAGCAGCGTATCCCGGGACAAGCCTAACTATGGCTACACCTTC.

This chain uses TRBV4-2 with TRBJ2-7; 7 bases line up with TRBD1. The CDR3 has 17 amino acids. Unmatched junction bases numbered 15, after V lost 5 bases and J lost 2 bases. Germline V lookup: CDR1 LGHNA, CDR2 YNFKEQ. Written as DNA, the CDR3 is TGTGCCAGCAGCTTAAATAAGGGGGCAGATATAGCCTACGAGCAGTACTTC. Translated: CASSLNKGADIAYEQYF.

The DNA for the CDR3 is TGTGCCAGCAGGGGTACGGGGACTAATGAAAAACTGTTTTTT. Encoded protein: CASRGTGTNEKLFF. The chain joins TRBV2 to TRBJ1-4, with unresolved D. V was cut by 6 bases and J by 2 bases, with 10 bases left in between. This CDR3 has 14 residues. In germline, CDR1 is SNHLY, CDR2 FYNNEI.

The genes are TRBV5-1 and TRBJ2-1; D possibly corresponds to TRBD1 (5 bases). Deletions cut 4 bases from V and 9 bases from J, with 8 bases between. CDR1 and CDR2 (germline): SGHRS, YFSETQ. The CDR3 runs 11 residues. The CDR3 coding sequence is TGCGCCAGCAGCGAACAGGTTGAGCAGTTCTTC. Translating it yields CASSEQVEQFF.

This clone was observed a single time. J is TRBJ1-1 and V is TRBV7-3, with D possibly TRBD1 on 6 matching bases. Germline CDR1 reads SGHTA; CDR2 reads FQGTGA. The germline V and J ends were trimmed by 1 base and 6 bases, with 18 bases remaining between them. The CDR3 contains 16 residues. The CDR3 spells CASSLKGGQRFAEAFF. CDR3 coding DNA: TGTGCCAGCAGCTTAAAGGGGGGGCAGCGTTTTGCTGAAGCTTTCTTT.

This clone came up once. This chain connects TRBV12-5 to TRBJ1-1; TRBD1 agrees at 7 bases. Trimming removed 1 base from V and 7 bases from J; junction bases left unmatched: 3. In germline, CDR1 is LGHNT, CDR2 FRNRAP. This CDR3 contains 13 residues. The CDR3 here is CASGLEGQVEAFF. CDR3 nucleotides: TGTGCTAGTGGTTTGGAAGGACAGGTTGAAGCTTTCTTT. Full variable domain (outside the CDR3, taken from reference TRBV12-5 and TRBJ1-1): DARVTQTPRHKVTEMGQEVTMRCQPILGHNTVFWYRQTMMQGLELLAYFRNRAPLDDSGMPKDRFSAEMPDATLATLKIQPSEPRDSAVYFCASGLEGQVEAFFGQGTRLTVV.

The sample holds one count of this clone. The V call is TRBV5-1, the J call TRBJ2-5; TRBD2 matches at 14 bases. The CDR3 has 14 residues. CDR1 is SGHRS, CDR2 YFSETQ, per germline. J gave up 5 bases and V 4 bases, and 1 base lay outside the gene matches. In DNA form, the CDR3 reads TGCGCCAGCAGCGGACTAGCGGGGGGTGAGACCCAGTACTTC. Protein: CASSGLAGGETQYF.

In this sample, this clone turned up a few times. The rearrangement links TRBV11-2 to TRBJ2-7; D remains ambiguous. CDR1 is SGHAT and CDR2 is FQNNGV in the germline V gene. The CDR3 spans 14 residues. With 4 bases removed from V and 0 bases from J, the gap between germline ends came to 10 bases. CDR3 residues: CASSSAPSSYEQYV. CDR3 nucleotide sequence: TGTGCCAGCAGCTCCGCCCCGAGCTCCTACGAGCAGTACGTC.